The 12 T cell receptor beta chains reported below all come from one sample, sequenced in a study of radiotherapy plus CTLA-4 blockade in lung cancer. Using immunoSEQ multiplex PCR, the repertoire was profiled, and TCRdb retains in-frame clones only, with some absent. In the table there are about 59,000 clones, 72% of which are singletons. Sequencing used peripheral blood, obtained from a patient treated with radiotherapy plus ipilimumab. These receptors were taken from a human donor with non-small cell lung cancer whose response to radiotherapy plus ipilimumab could not be evaluated.

The chain carries TRBV5-1 and TRBJ2-1, with TRBD2 matching over 10 bases. Germline trimming cut 0 bases from V and 0 bases from J; bases unmatched to any gene: 6. This CDR3 has 18 amino acids. Germline-derived CDR1 and CDR2 are SGHRS and YFSETQ. In DNA form, the CDR3 reads TGCGCCAGCAGCTTGGGGACTAGCGGAACTAGCTCCTACAATGAGCAGTTCTTC. Its translation is CASSLGTSGTSSYNEQFF.

The chain combines TRBV19 with TRBJ1-1; D ambiguous. Germline-derived CDR1 and CDR2 are LNHDA and SQIVND (reference sequence). Trimming cost V 3 bases and J 2 bases, with 13 bases left between them. This CDR3 is 15 amino acids long. The CDR3 loop is CASSIYRDFNTEAFF. Here the CDR3 DNA reads TGTGCCAGTAGTATTTACCGGGATTTTAACACTGAAGCTTTCTTT.

This chain links TRBV5-1 with TRBJ2-1; 14 nucleotides line up with TRBD2. Losses at the gene ends were 0 bases for V and 5 bases for J; bases not matched to a gene: 4. The V gene's germline CDR1 is SGHRS and CDR2 YFSETQ. The CDR3 is 17 amino acids. CDR3 sequence: CASSLGLAGGYDNEQFF. The CDR3 DNA sequence: TGCGCCAGCAGCTTGGGACTAGCGGGAGGGTACGACAATGAGCAGTTCTTC.

The chain is built from TRBV7-9 and TRBJ1-1; TRBD1 matches 10 bases. The trim removed 4 bases at V and 2 bases at J, leaving 13 bases unmatched. The CDR3 spans 18 residues. Germline CDR1 reads SEHNR; CDR2 reads FQNEAQ (reference sequence). The CDR3 sequence is CASSSETGGKLLNTEAFF. The CDR3 bases are TGTGCCAGCAGCTCCGAGACAGGGGGCAAACTTCTTAACACTGAAGCTTTCTTT.

This chain uses TRBV4-3 with TRBJ1-5, with 7 bases matching TRBD1. The V gene's germline CDR1 is LGHNA and CDR2 YSLEER. With V trimmed by 0 bases and J by 7 bases, 6 bases remained unmatched. The CDR3 runs to 15 residues. CDR3: CASSQDRQGSQPQHF. The CDR3 coding sequence is TGCGCCAGCAGCCAAGATCGACAGGGAAGCCAGCCCCAGCATTTT.

The CDR3 nucleotides are TGTGCCAGCAGTCGGGAACTAGCGGCTAACACCGGGGAGCTGTTTTTT. This translates into CASSRELAANTGELFF. The V and J genes are TRBV6-4 and TRBJ2-2, with 8 bases fitting TRBD2. From germline, CDR1 is MRHNA and CDR2 SNTAGT. The CDR3 covers 16 residues. J was trimmed by 2 bases and V by 5 bases; bases with no gene match: 7.

The V gene is TRBV20-1, the J gene TRBJ1-1; no clear D gene. The CDR3 spans 11 residues. V was pared by 2 bases and J by 8 bases, with 9 bases between. Germline V gene lookup returns CDR1 DFQATT and CDR2 SNEGSKA (reference sequence). The chain's CDR3 is CSARMPTEAFF. The CDR3 coding sequence is TGCAGTGCTAGAATGCCGACAGAAGCTTTCTTT.

The rearrangement uses TRBV5-1 and TRBJ1-4; TRBD1 agrees at 10 bases. Trimming at V came to 3 bases and at J to 1 base, leaving 0 bases not matched to a gene. Germline values: CDR1 SGHRS, CDR2 YFSETQ. The CDR3 is 15 amino acids. The CDR3 bases are TGCGCCAGCAGCTGGACAGGGGGAACTAATGAAAAACTGTTTTTT. This codes for CASSWTGGTNEKLFF.

CDR3 sequence reads: CAWGGTVEKLFF. The CDR3 nucleotides are TGTGCCTGGGGGGGCACAGTTGAAAAACTGTTTTTT. The chain couples TRBV30 to TRBJ1-4; possible D gene TRBD1, 6 bases. The V gene's germline CDR1 is GTSNPN and CDR2 SVGIG (reference sequence). V was trimmed by 5 bases and J by 7 bases, leaving 11 bases between them. The CDR3 extends over 12 amino acids. Based on the CDR3 plus reference TRBV30 and TRBJ1-4, the full variable domain is SQTIHQWPATLVQPVGSPLSLECTVEGTSNPNLYWYRQAAGRGLQLLFYSVGIGQISSEVPQNLSASRPQDRQFILSSKKLLLSDSGFYLCAWGGTVEKLFFGSGTQLSVL.

This rearrangement joins TRBV5-1 to TRBJ1-4; 9 bases are a match to TRBD1. In germline, CDR1 is SGHRS, CDR2 YFSETQ. The CDR3 length is 15 residues. Losses at the gene ends were 0 bases for V and 8 bases for J; bases not matched to a gene: 5. The CDR3 protein is CASSLGDREDEKLFF. In nucleotides, the CDR3 is TGCGCCAGCAGCTTGGGGGACAGGGAGGACGAAAAACTGTTTTTT. The full variable domain, completed using reference TRBV5-1 and TRBJ1-4, is KAGVTQTPRYLIKTRGQQVTLSCSPISGHRSVSWYQQTPGQGLQFLFEYFSETQRNKGNFPGRFSGRQFSNSRSEMNVSTLELGDSALYLCASSLGDREDEKLFFGSGTQLSVL.

V is TRBV11-2 and J is TRBJ2-2; TRBD1 matches at 7 bases. Losses at the gene ends were 5 bases for V and 1 base for J; bases not matched to a gene: 4. Germline loops: CDR1 SGHAT, CDR2 FQNNGV. The CDR3 totals 15 residues. The CDR3 DNA follows: TGTGCCAGCAGCCGCAGACAGGGGAACACCGGGGAGCTGTTTTTT. Amino acids: CASSRRQGNTGELFF.

This clone turned up a few times. V gene TRBV7-9 combines with J gene TRBJ2-7, with 7 bases that match TRBD2. CDR1 is SEHNR, CDR2 FQNEAQ, per germline (reference sequence). This CDR3 region has 15 residues. The V and J ends lost 4 bases and 6 bases, in that order; junction bases with no gene match: 12. The DNA of the CDR3 is TGTGCCAGCAGCTCACGAGCGGGGACGTATGGCGAGCAGTACTTC. It yields the protein CASSSRAGTYGEQYF.